Included here is one T cell receptor beta chain sequence, with context. This specimen comes from a study of control samples from healthy donors and cancer patients. Repertoires were generated with immunoSEQ multiplex PCR, while TCRdb's copy carries only in-frame clones and drops some. The sample consists of some 110,000 clones, 83% of them appearing once. Trimming stripped 3 bases from V and 7 bases from J, with 15 bases between. This CDR3 region has 15 residues. Germline values: CDR1 MDHEN, CDR2 SYDVKM. Sequencing input: blood. This sequence was found in a woman aged 50 to 60 in good health. V and J are TRBV28 and TRBJ1-4, with D unclear. The CDR3 coding sequence is TGTGCCAGCAGTTTGACGCAAAATAAGGGTGAAAAACTGTTTTTT. This encodes CASSLTQNKGEKLFF.